The next 16 T cell receptor beta chains were all read from a single sample in a study of cytomegalovirus exposure and HLA in healthy donors. TCRdb keeps only in-frame clones here, not all; method: immunoSEQ multiplex PCR. Among about 130,000 clones, more than 70% were seen once, and the ten largest hold around 1.5%. Sequencing was performed on PBMCs. The origin of the receptors is a man aged 30 to 39 in good health and CMV-seronegative.

This clone was seen more than once but under ten times. The CDR3 loop reads CASSASSYGYTF. The CDR3 nucleotides are TGTGCCAGCAGTGCATCGAGCTATGGCTACACCTTC. The chain recombines TRBV27 with TRBJ1-2; D uncertain. This CDR3 spans 12 amino acids. V lost 5 bases and J 4 bases, leaving 8 bases between the germline ends. Germline V gives CDR1 MNHEY, CDR2 SMNVEV (reference sequence).

This clone was detected once. The chain's CDR3 is CASSLAGTGGDEQYF. CDR3 sequence (DNA): TGCGCCAGCAGCTTGGCCGGGACAGGGGGAGACGAGCAGTACTTC. The rearrangement uses TRBV5-1 and TRBJ2-7, with TRBD1 matching over 11 bases. The CDR3 is 15 residues long. Germline V lookup: CDR1 SGHRS, CDR2 YFSETQ. Losses at the gene ends were 0 bases for V and 5 bases for J; bases not matched to a gene: 4.

This clone was detected a few times. The genes are TRBV6-1 and TRBJ2-3; 12 bases line up with TRBD2. V shed 4 bases, J shed 4 bases, and the junction held 6 bases outside the gene matches. Germline V lookup: CDR1 MNHNS, CDR2 SASEGT. The CDR3 sequence is 16 residues long. This CDR3 is CASSVTSGSPADTQYF. DNA for the CDR3: TGTGCCAGCAGTGTGACTAGCGGGAGTCCGGCAGATACGCAGTATTTT.

The chain couples TRBV11-2 to TRBJ1-1, with 12 bases aligning to TRBD1. Germline V gives CDR1 SGHAT, CDR2 FQNNGV. V shed 1 base, J shed 3 bases, and the junction held 6 bases outside the gene matches. The CDR3 runs to 17 residues. This chain's CDR3 is CASSLAGQGAWDTEAFF. In DNA form, the CDR3 reads TGTGCCAGCAGCTTAGCGGGACAGGGGGCCTGGGACACTGAAGCTTTCTTT.

This clone was counted a few times. The DNA for the CDR3 is TGTGCCAGCAACTTAGCGTACGAGCAGTACTTC. Its protein is CASNLAYEQYF. The V and J genes are TRBV2 and TRBJ2-7; D might be TRBD2 (5 bases). This CDR3 has 11 residues. The germline V and J ends were trimmed by 7 bases and 4 bases, with 8 bases remaining between them. The germline gives CDR1 SNHLY, CDR2 FYNNEI.

The chain recombines TRBV23-1 with TRBJ2-5; possible D gene TRBD2, 7 bases. TRBV23-1 is marked as an open reading frame, function uncertain. The CDR3 spans 15 residues. The V gene lost 6 bases and the J gene lost 4 bases, with 18 bases spanning the gap. The chain's CDR3 is CASSAHRGALETQYF. The DNA for the CDR3 is TGCGCCAGCAGCGCCCACCGGGGGGCTCTAGAGACCCAGTACTTC.

V is TRBV18 and J is TRBJ2-7; possible D gene TRBD1, 5 bases. The germline V and J ends were trimmed by 2 bases and 0 bases, with 11 bases remaining between them. CDR1 is KGHSH, CDR2 LQKENI, per germline. The CDR3 is made up of 15 amino acids. DNA for the CDR3: TGTGCCAGCTCACCAGAACCGACAGTCTCCTACGAGCAGTACTTC. This sequence encodes CASSPEPTVSYEQYF. The variable domain in full, with the rest retrieved from reference TRBV18 and TRBJ2-7, is NAGVMQNPRHLVRRRGQEARLRCSPMKGHSHVYWYRQLPEEGLKFMVYLQKENIIDESGMPKERFSAEFPKEGPSILRIQQVVRGDSAAYFCASSPEPTVSYEQYFGPGTRLTVT.

The rearrangement links TRBV29-1 to TRBJ2-1, with 8 nucleotides matching TRBD2. Germline values: CDR1 SQVTM, CDR2 ANQGSEA. CDR3 length: 15 residues. V lost 3 bases and J lost 6; bases outside the gene matches: 10. The CDR3 loop is CSVDLPGLGSNEQFF. CDR3 coding DNA: TGCAGCGTTGATCTTCCGGGACTAGGATCCAATGAGCAGTTCTTC.

This chain links TRBV29-1 with TRBJ1-2; D perhaps matches TRBD1 (5 bases). The germline CDR1 and CDR2 sequences are SQVTM and ANQGSEA. The CDR3 runs to 18 residues. V dropped 1 base and J dropped 5 bases, with 26 bases sitting between them. The CDR3 sequence is CSVEVAGGLPTSVYGYTF. CDR3 sequence (DNA): TGCAGCGTTGAAGTGGCGGGGGGGTTACCTACGTCAGTGTATGGCTACACCTTC.

The CDR3 loop is CASSLGTSGRDTQYF. The CDR3 DNA reads TGTGCCAGCAGCTTGGGGACTAGCGGGAGAGATACGCAGTATTTT. V usage is TRBV5-4 and J usage is TRBJ2-3; 13 nucleotides agree with TRBD2. CDR1 SGHNT and CDR2 YYREEE come from the germline V gene (reference sequence). The CDR3 contains 15 residues. V lost 0 bases and J lost 5; bases outside the gene matches: 0.

V is TRBV5-6 and J is TRBJ2-5, with 8 positions matching TRBD2. J was trimmed by 4 bases and V by 3 bases; bases with no gene match: 8. CDR1 and CDR2 (germline): SGHDT, YYEEEE. The CDR3 has 15 amino acids. The CDR3 coding sequence is TGTGCCAGCAGCTACAAAGCGGGAGCGGGAGAGACCCAGTACTTC. Translated, it gives CASSYKAGAGETQYF.

This clone has only one observation. The rearrangement joins TRBV5-1 to TRBJ1-1; D is unclear. Germline CDR1 is SGHRS and CDR2 is YFSETQ. Trimming stripped 4 bases from V and 6 bases from J, with 7 bases between. There are 11 residues in the CDR3. CDR3 amino acids: CASSNAAEAFF. The CDR3 DNA reads TGCGCCAGCAGCAATGCAGCTGAAGCTTTCTTT. Complete variable domain (other parts from reference TRBV5-1 and TRBJ1-1): KAGVTQTPRYLIKTRGQQVTLSCSPISGHRSVSWYQQTPGQGLQFLFEYFSETQRNKGNFPGRFSGRQFSNSRSEMNVSTLELGDSALYLCASSNAAEAFFGQGTRLTVV.

The CDR3 sequence is CASSEREPFYEQYF. The CDR3 nucleotides read TGTGCCAGCAGTGAGCGGGAGCCTTTCTACGAGCAGTACTTC. The chain recombines TRBV2 with TRBJ2-7; 7 nucleotides agree with TRBD2. V shed 3 bases, J shed 3 bases, and the junction held 5 bases outside the gene matches. Germline CDR1 and CDR2: SNHLY and FYNNEI. This CDR3 has 14 amino acids. Filled out from reference TRBV2 and TRBJ2-7, the complete variable domain reads EPEVTQTPSHQVTQMGQEVILRCVPISNHLYFYWYRQILGQKVEFLVSFYNNEISEKSEIFDDQFSVERPDGSNFTLKIRSTKLEDSAMYFCASSEREPFYEQYFGPGTRLTVT.

CDR3 nucleotide sequence: TGCAGCGTTGAAGATCCAGGGCTCAGCTCCTACGAGCAGTACTTC. This codes for CSVEDPGLSSYEQYF. The chain couples TRBV29-1 to TRBJ2-7; D is possibly TRBD1 (5 bases). CDR3 length equals 15 residues. Germline CDR1 is SQVTM and CDR2 is ANQGSEA. Trimming took 0 bases from V and 0 from J, leaving 12 bases between them.

The V gene is TRBV5-1, the J gene TRBJ2-7, with D possibly being TRBD1 (5 bases). The length of the CDR3 is 15 residues. Trimming cost V 4 bases and J 7 bases, with 21 bases left between them. Germline lookup yields CDR1 SGHRS and CDR2 YFSETQ. In DNA form, the CDR3 reads TGCGCCAGCAGCCGTCAGACAGATTCGGTCCGGGAGCAGTACTTC. Its translation: CASSRQTDSVREQYF.

This clone turned up a few times. The rearrangement joins TRBV10-2 to TRBJ2-1; unclear D gene. The germline V gene has CDR1 WSHSY and CDR2 SAAADI. V was cut by 0 bases and J by 8 bases, with 8 bases left in between. The CDR3 runs 13 residues. The CDR3 DNA is TGCGCCAGCAGTGAGTCGAGGTGGGATGAGCAGTTCTTC. Its protein is CASSESRWDEQFF.